The sequence of this T cell receptor (beta chain) was determined in a study of response to subunit inactivated influenza vaccine. Germline V gene sequence: CDR1 SGHAT, CDR2 FQDESV (reference sequence). The CDR3 loop spans 14 amino acids. Trimming pared 2 bases from V and 3 bases from J, leaving 8 bases between. This clonotype was recorded many times. Each CDR3 protein gets one entry after TCRdb re-called the RT-PCR reads with MiXCR. The sample has under 550,000 distinct CDR3 sequences, approximately 7.3% seen once. This chain joins TRBV11-1 and TRBJ2-1; D is possibly TRBD1 (6 bases). The sample consisted of PBMCs from blood, taken less than 25 months after vaccination. The TCR sequence derives from a man between 50 and 69 years old who received an inactivated influenza vaccine. The CDR3 reads CASSLRDNYNEQFF. CDR3 coding DNA: TGTGCCAGCAGCTTACGGGACAACTACAATGAGCAGTTCTTC. Filled out from reference TRBV11-1 and TRBJ2-1, the complete variable domain reads EAEVAQSPRYKITEKSQAVAFWCDPISGHATLYWYRQILGQGPELLVQFQDESVVDDSQLPKDRFSAERLKGVDSTLKIQPAELGDSAMYLCASSLRDNYNEQFFGPGTRLTVL.